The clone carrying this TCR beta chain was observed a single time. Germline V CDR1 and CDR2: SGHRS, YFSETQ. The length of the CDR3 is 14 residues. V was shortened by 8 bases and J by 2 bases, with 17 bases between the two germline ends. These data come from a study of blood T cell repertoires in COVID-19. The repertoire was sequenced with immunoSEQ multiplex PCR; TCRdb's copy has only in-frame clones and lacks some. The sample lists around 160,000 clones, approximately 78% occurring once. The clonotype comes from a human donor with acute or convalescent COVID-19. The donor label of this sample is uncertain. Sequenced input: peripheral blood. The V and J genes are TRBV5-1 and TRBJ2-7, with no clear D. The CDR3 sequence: CASAVETVPYEQYF. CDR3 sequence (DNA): TGCGCCAGTGCGGTTGAGACCGTCCCCTACGAGCAGTACTTC.